The source of this T cell receptor beta chain is a study of T cells in Graves' hyperthyroidism and ophthalmopathy. The CDR3 runs to 14 residues. Germline V CDR1 and CDR2: KGHSH, LQKENI. Trimming left V 6 bases short and J 0 bases short, with 11 bases between. Amplification of TCR beta CDR3 regions was performed using RNA transcripts as template. The TCR CDR3 first-round RT-PCR relied on the HTBI primer set. One entry per CDR3 protein results from TCRdb running MiXCR on the multiplex PCR reads. The repertoire includes around 520,000 distinct CDR3 sequences, roughly a quarter of them detected once, and 11% sits in the top ten. In this sample, this clonotype turned up a few times.

The V and J genes are TRBV18 and TRBJ1-1, with D uncertain. The sequenced sample consisted of blood. The clonotype comes from a woman under 40 with Graves' ophthalmopathy. CDR3 protein: CASSYGPLNTEAFF. The CDR3 DNA follows: TGTGCCAGCTCCTACGGCCCTTTGAACACTGAAGCTTTCTTT.